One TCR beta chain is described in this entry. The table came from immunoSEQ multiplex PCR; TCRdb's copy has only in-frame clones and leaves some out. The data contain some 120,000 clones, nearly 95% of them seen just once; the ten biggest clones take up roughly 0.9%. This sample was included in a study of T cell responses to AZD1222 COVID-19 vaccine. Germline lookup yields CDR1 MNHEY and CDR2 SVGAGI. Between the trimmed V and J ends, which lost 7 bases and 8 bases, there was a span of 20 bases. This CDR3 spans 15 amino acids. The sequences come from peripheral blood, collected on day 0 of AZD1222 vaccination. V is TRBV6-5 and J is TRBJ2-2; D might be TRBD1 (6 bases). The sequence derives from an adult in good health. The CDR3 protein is CASNWAGDLRGELFF. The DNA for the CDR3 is TGTGCCAGCAATTGGGCAGGGGACCTTCGGGGGGAGCTGTTTTTT.